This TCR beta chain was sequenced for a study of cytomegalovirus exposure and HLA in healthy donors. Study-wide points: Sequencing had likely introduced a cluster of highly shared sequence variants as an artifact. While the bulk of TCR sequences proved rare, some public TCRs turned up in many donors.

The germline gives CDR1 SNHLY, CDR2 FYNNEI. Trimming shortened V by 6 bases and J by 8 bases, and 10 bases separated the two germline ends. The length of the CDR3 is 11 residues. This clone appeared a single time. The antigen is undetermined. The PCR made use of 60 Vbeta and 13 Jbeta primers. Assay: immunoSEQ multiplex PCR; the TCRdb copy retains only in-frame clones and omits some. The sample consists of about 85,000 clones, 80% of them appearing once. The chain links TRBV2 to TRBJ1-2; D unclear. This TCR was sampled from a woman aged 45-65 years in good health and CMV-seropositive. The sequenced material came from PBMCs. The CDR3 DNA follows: TGTGCCAGCAGCCATTCCCGGGGCTACACCTTC. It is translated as CASSHSRGYTF.